These T cell receptor beta chains were read from a single sample in a study of cytomegalovirus exposure and HLA in healthy donors. Only in-frame clones appear in the TCRdb table, and some are missing; sequencing was by immunoSEQ multiplex PCR. This sample has some 150,000 clones, with 75% to 80% found just once. The specimen sequenced was PBMCs. The receptors shown here come from a male donor in good health and CMV-seronegative. Both conserved end residues are part of each CDR3. The order of the fields is J gene, V gene, CDR3 protein.

TRBJ2-5,TRBV7-9,CASSLAAAEETQYF
TRBJ1-2,TRBV18,CASSPGGWGDGYTF
TRBJ2-3,TRBV7-2,CASSTPPGLAGLPSDTQYF
TRBJ2-3,TRBV5-1,CASSLEAGGTTDTQYF
TRBJ2-3,TRBV11-3,CASSLSERTDTQYF
TRBJ2-1,TRBV4-1,CASSPHRENNEQFF
TRBJ2-7,TRBV5-4,CASSLAAGTGYEQYF
TRBJ2-1,TRBV19,CASSLDSSDNEQFF
TRBJ2-1,TRBV28,CASSVAYNEQFF
TRBJ1-4,TRBV19,CASSVGGVGEKLFF
TRBJ1-1,TRBV6-5,CASTTPGGDTEAFF
TRBJ1-2,TRBV7-9,CAGSIEDRGYTF
TRBJ1-2,TRBV7-2,CASSPQGYGYTF
TRBJ1-2,TRBV6-1,CATNRGNYGYTF
TRBJ2-3,TRBV27,CASSLSIIGTDTDTQYF
TRBJ1-1,TRBV29-1,CSVSDRGLTEAFF
TRBJ1-4,TRBV5-6,CASSLAPATGTDGEKLFF
TRBJ2-1,TRBV7-8,CASSPGGLPGNEQFF
TRBJ2-1,TRBV4-3,CASSQERASGGTYNEQFF
TRBJ2-2,TRBV9,CASSVGGVYSSTGELFF
TRBJ2-7,TRBV29-1,CSVEDKSYLGYEQYF
TRBJ1-1,TRBV6-6,CASSRQGHTEAFF
TRBJ1-1,TRBV28,CASSPDFGTFF
TRBJ1-3,TRBV5-4,CASSLGAPGITGNTIYF
TRBJ1-1,TRBV19,CASSIQASNTEAFF
TRBJ2-4,TRBV14,CASSQALTPQRKTMGIQYF
TRBJ1-5,TRBV6-6,CASSPSLSNQPQHF
TRBJ2-5,TRBV5-5,CASSLVGGVQETQYF
TRBJ2-3,TRBV2,CASTGTGRDTQYF
TRBJ1-1,TRBV9,CASSVEATFRTEAFF
TRBJ2-7,TRBV7-9,CASSLAPGVEQYF
TRBJ1-1,TRBV14,CASSHRGLNTEAFF
TRBJ2-7,TRBV15,CATSREIGVSSYEQYF
TRBJ1-1,TRBV5-4,CASSKGHTNTEAFF
TRBJ2-7,TRBV11-2,CASSSNRDEQYF
TRBJ1-1,TRBV6-6,CASSYSSNTEAFF
TRBJ2-7,TRBV5-1,CASSPGGRSIYEQYF
TRBJ1-1,TRBV5-1,CASSETGFRGTEAFF
TRBJ2-7,TRBV10-3,CAISEEGFIYEQYF
TRBJ2-5,TRBV10-3,CAISQRDGETQYF